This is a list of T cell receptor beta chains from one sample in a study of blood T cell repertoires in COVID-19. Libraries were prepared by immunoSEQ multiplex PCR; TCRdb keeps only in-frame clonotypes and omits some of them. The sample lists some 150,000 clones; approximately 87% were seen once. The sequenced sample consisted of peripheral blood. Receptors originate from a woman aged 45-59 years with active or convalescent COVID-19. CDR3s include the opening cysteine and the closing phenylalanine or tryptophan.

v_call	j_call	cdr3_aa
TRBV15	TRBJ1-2	CATSPDRNYGYTF
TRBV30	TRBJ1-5	CAWSSSPPSYNQPQHF
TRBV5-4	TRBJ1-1	CASSLDRGRTEAFF
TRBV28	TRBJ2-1	CASSITSGSDYEQFF
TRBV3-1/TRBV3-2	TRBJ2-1	CASSQQLAGGARNEQFF
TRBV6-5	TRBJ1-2	CATTFRGDSQGYTF
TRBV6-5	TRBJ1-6	CASSDWVDRDSPLHF
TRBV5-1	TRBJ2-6	CASGGDLSSGANVLTF
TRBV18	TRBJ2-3	CASSPPPVHPSTDTQYF
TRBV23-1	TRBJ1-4	CASSHRATNEKLFF
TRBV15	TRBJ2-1	CATSREIPGLADNEQFF
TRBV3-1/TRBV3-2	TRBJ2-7	CASSQRAGGEQYF
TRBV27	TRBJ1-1	CASSFGGGTEAFF
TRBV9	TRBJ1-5	CASSVAPWGDQPQHF
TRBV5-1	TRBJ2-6	CASSPSGISGANVLTF
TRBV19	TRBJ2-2	CASSPSAGELFF